This TCR beta chain was captured in a study of CD8+ T cells in alopecia areata. Study overall: Tofacitinib dosing lasted 6 to 18 months, which was then followed by 6 months off drug. Study-wide points: Scalp and blood samples kept many expanded lesional clones throughout tofacitinib.

Sequencing templates came from extracted RNA that was reverse transcribed into cDNA. Profiling relied on immunoSEQ multiplex PCR, and the TCRdb table lists in-frame clones only, not all of them. The sample consists of approximately 200,000 clones, around two fifths of them appearing once. The treatment denotes: oral pan-JAK inhibitor, 5-10 mg twice daily. On this clone: Its antigen is unknown.

Trimming removed 0 bases from V and 4 bases from J, with 13 bases in between. Germline values: CDR1 SGHRS, CDR2 YFSETQ. CDR3 length: 15 residues. The genes are TRBV5-1 and TRBJ2-5; TRBD2 might be the D (6 bases). The clonotype was recovered from a human donor with alopecia areata. The source was CD4+ T cells sorted from blood, collected at approximately week 36, from a patient treated with tofacitinib. DNA of the CDR3: TGCGCCAGCAGCTTGGCCCTCTCGCGGGGAGAGACCCAGTACTTC. Amino acid sequence: CASSLALSRGETQYF.